The next 23 T cell receptor beta chains were all read from a single sample in a study of control samples from healthy donors and cancer patients. Sequencing was performed with immunoSEQ multiplex PCR; in TCRdb, only in-frame clones are kept and a portion is missing. This table holds about 34,000 clones, 86% found once. The sequencing sample was made of PBMCs. The receptors were gathered from a woman aged 40 to 50 with lung cancer.

This clone was recorded only once. The V call is TRBV27, the J call TRBJ1-6; D not resolved. The CDR3 totals 13 residues. Germline CDR1 reads MNHEY; CDR2 reads SMNVEV (reference sequence). Trimming cost V 2 bases and J 14 bases, with 13 bases left between them. The CDR3 sequence: CASSLSGSSALHF. CDR3 in DNA: TGTGCCAGCAGTTTAAGCGGCAGTTCGGCCCTCCACTTT.

V is TRBV6-5 and J is TRBJ2-1, with D possibly being TRBD1 or TRBD2 (5 bases each). The germline V gene has CDR1 MNHEY and CDR2 SVGAGI. V was trimmed by 4 bases and J by 5 bases, leaving 15 bases between them. There are 15 residues in the CDR3. In nucleotides, the CDR3 is TGTGCCAGCAGTTTGCCCGGGACGTTAAACAATGAGCAGTTCTTC. Its translation: CASSLPGTLNNEQFF.

J is TRBJ2-5 and V is TRBV5-6, with 9 bases matching TRBD2. The CDR3 has 17 residues. The ends lost 0 bases at V and 5 bases at J; junction bases unmatched: 11. The germline CDR1 and CDR2 sequences are SGHDT and YYEEEE. The CDR3 DNA sequence: TGTGCCAGCAGCTTGGATTCCGGCGGGGGGGCCCCCGAGACCCAGTACTTC. The encoded protein is CASSLDSGGGAPETQYF.

This chain uses TRBV30 with TRBJ1-5; tentatively, D is TRBD1 (5 bases). The CDR3 spans 14 residues. Trimming removed 2 bases at V and 4 bases at J, with 12 bases between. Germline V CDR1 and CDR2: GTSNPN, SVGIG (reference sequence). The CDR3 spells CAWSQGASNQPQHF. The CDR3 DNA is TGTGCCTGGAGTCAAGGGGCCTCGAATCAGCCCCAGCATTTT. Based on the CDR3 plus reference TRBV30 and TRBJ1-5, the full variable domain is SQTIHQWPATLVQPVGSPLSLECTVEGTSNPNLYWYRQAAGRGLQLLFYSVGIGQISSEVPQNLSASRPQDRQFILSSKKLLLSDSGFYLCAWSQGASNQPQHFGDGTRLSIL.

The chain uses TRBV5-4 and TRBJ2-7; the D is unclear. V gave up 0 bases and J gave up 1 base, with 5 bases separating them. This CDR3 has 13 amino acids. CDR1 SGHNT and CDR2 YYREEE come from the germline V gene (reference sequence). The CDR3 coding sequence is TGTGCCAGCAGCTTGGAACAGTCCTACGAGCAGTACTTC. The encoded protein is CASSLEQSYEQYF. Complete variable domain (other parts from reference TRBV5-4 and TRBJ2-7): ETGVTQSPTHLIKTRGQQVTLRCSSQSGHNTVSWYQQALGQGPQFIFQYYREEENGRGNFPPRFSGLQFPNYSSELNVNALELDDSALYLCASSLEQSYEQYFGPGTRLTVT.

The gene calls are TRBV5-1 and TRBJ1-2; D call uncertain. The ends were cut back, 0 bases at V and 6 bases at J, with 9 bases in the middle. The CDR3 runs 13 residues. The germline V gene has CDR1 SGHRS and CDR2 YFSETQ. In DNA, the CDR3 is TGCGCCAGCAGCTTGGAAGGCGACGATGGCTACACCTTC. Protein sequence: CASSLEGDDGYTF.

The chain is built from TRBV29-1 and TRBJ1-2; 9 nucleotides agree with TRBD1. The V gene's germline CDR1 is SQVTM and CDR2 ANQGSEA. Trimming removed 6 bases from V and 6 bases from J; junction bases left unmatched: 8. This CDR3 comprises 13 residues. The CDR3 DNA sequence: TGCAGCGTGGCAGGACAGGGGATCGATGGCTACACCTTC. Translated: CSVAGQGIDGYTF. The full variable domain, in which reference TRBV29-1 and TRBJ1-2 provide the parts outside the CDR3, is SAVISQKPSRDICQRGTSLTIQCQVDSQVTMMFWYRQQPGQSLTLIATANQGSEATYESGFVIDKFPISRPNLTFSTLTVSNMSPEDSSIYLCSVAGQGIDGYTFGSGTRLTVV.

In DNA, the CDR3 is TGTGCCAGTCGACGTCCCAGACACAACCTTAATTCACCCCTCCACTTT. The encoded protein is CASRRPRHNLNSPLHF. The rearrangement uses TRBV19 and TRBJ1-6; D gene uncertain. V was clipped by 8 bases and J by 6 bases, with 20 bases between them. The CDR3 length is 16 residues. Germline lookup yields CDR1 LNHDA and CDR2 SQIVND (reference sequence).

This chain links TRBV18 with TRBJ2-1, with 8 positions matching TRBD2. The germline V gene encodes CDR1 KGHSH and CDR2 LQKENI. CDR3 size: 14 residues. V lost 6 bases to trimming and J lost 7 bases; unmatched junction nucleotides: 8. The CDR3, as DNA: TGTGCCAGCTCCGCCGGGGGGGGCATAAATGAGCAGTTCTTC. It specifies CASSAGGGINEQFF. The full variable domain, its missing parts supplied by reference TRBV18 and TRBJ2-1, is NAGVMQNPRHLVRRRGQEARLRCSPMKGHSHVYWYRQLPEEGLKFMVYLQKENIIDESGMPKERFSAEFPKEGPSILRIQQVVRGDSAAYFCASSAGGGINEQFFGPGTRLTVL.

The chain recombines TRBV7-2 with TRBJ2-7; 11 nucleotides match TRBD2. The J segment lost 2 bases and the V segment lost 1 base, leaving 4 bases of the junction unmatched. The CDR3 is made up of 16 amino acids. Germline CDR1 is SGHTA and CDR2 is FQGNSA. The CDR3 DNA reads TGTGCCAGCAGCTTAGTGCCTAGCGGGGGGACCTACGAGCAGTACTTC. Translation gives CASSLVPSGGTYEQYF.

The chain couples TRBV5-1 to TRBJ2-7; 11 bases fit TRBD2. Germline assignment: CDR1 SGHRS and CDR2 YFSETQ. With V trimmed by 4 bases and J by 2 bases, 5 bases remained unmatched. The length of the CDR3 is 15 residues. As DNA, the CDR3 is TGCGCCAGCAGCCCTTTGACTAGCGGGACCTACGAGCAGTACTTC. The encoded protein is CASSPLTSGTYEQYF.

J is TRBJ2-7 and V is TRBV9; 10 bases map to TRBD1. Germline V gives CDR1 SGDLS, CDR2 YYNGEE. This CDR3 spans 14 amino acids. The V gene end was trimmed by 4 bases and the J gene end by 7 bases; junction bases not matched to a gene: 8. The CDR3 loop is CASSSDRGFREQYF. The CDR3 DNA is TGTGCCAGCAGCTCGGACAGGGGGTTTAGGGAGCAGTACTTC.

The chain couples TRBV5-1 to TRBJ1-1; D is unclear. CDR3 length equals 15 residues. Germline-derived CDR1 and CDR2 are SGHRS and YFSETQ. Trimming cost V 0 bases and J 0 bases, with 9 bases left between them. This CDR3 reads CASSLDPALNTEAFF. In DNA, the CDR3 is TGCGCCAGCAGCTTGGATCCAGCTTTGAACACTGAAGCTTTCTTT.

The V and J genes are TRBV25-1 and TRBJ1-6; the D is unclear. There are 13 residues in the CDR3. CDR1 is MGHDK, CDR2 SYGVNS, per germline. V lost 2 bases, J lost 6 bases, and 5 bases lay in between. As DNA, the CDR3 is TGTGCCAGCAGTGAACCCCGTAATTCACCCCTCCACTTT. Translated: CASSEPRNSPLHF.

The chain joins TRBV7-9 to TRBJ2-5; 9 nucleotides agree with TRBD1. With 4 bases clipped from V and 4 bases from J, the junction kept 7 bases outside the gene matches. From germline, CDR1 is SEHNR and CDR2 FQNEAQ (reference sequence). The CDR3 has 15 residues. CDR3 protein: CASSYGGGQGETQYF. As DNA, the CDR3 is TGTGCCAGCAGCTATGGCGGGGGACAGGGAGAGACCCAGTACTTC.

The V gene is TRBV11-3, the J gene TRBJ1-6, with D possibly matching TRBD1 (5 bases). Deletions cut 3 bases from V and 5 bases from J, with 8 bases between. Germline V gives CDR1 SGHNT, CDR2 YENEEA. This CDR3 has 14 amino acids. This CDR3 is CASSLRDDNSPLHF. The CDR3 nucleotides read TGTGCCAGCAGCTTGCGGGACGATAATTCACCCCTCCACTTT.

The chain recombines TRBV24-1 with TRBJ2-5, with 8 positions matching TRBD2. Germline V CDR1 and CDR2: KGHDR, SFDVKD. Trimming at V came to 2 bases and at J to 4 bases, leaving 5 bases not matched to a gene. The CDR3 has 15 amino acids. The CDR3 DNA reads as TGTGCCACCAGTGATTCTGGGACTAGTTTAGAGACCCAGTACTTC. This gives the protein CATSDSGTSLETQYF.

The CDR3 bases are TGTGCCAGCACGGGGGTCACCGCAACCTCCTATGGCTACACCTTC. The encoded protein is CASTGVTATSYGYTF. The J gene is TRBJ1-2, the V gene TRBV7-2; D possibly corresponds to TRBD1 (5 bases). Germline CDR1 SGHTA, CDR2 FQGNSA. The CDR3 runs to 15 residues. Trimming left V 7 bases short and J 4 bases short, with 19 bases between.

This rearrangement joins TRBV9 to TRBJ1-1; tentative D call: TRBD1 (5 bases). The germline V gene has CDR1 SGDLS and CDR2 YYNGEE. The V gene lost 0 bases and the J gene lost 1 base, with 13 bases spanning the gap. The CDR3 length is 16 residues. The CDR3 nucleotides read TGTGCCAGCAGCGTAGACCCGGGGCGCGGGAACACTGAAGCTTTCTTT. This codes for CASSVDPGRGNTEAFF.

In this sample, this clone turned up once. V and J are TRBV10-3 and TRBJ2-2, with D perhaps TRBD1 or TRBD2 (5 bases each). The CDR3 is 14 amino acids. V lost 8 bases and J 6 bases, leaving 16 bases between the germline ends. Germline V CDR1 and CDR2: ENHRY, SYGVKD. This CDR3 reads CAIRGDPGPGELFF. The CDR3 DNA reads as TGTGCCATCCGTGGGGACCCGGGACCCGGGGAGCTGTTTTTT.

The CDR3, as DNA: TGCAGCGTTTGGGACAGTAATGAAAAACTGTTTTTT. Translating it yields CSVWDSNEKLFF. The chain couples TRBV29-1 to TRBJ1-4; 7 bases agree with TRBD1. V shed 5 bases and J 4 bases; nucleotides not matched to a gene: 1. CDR1 and CDR2 from the germline V gene are SQVTM and ANQGSEA. The CDR3 length is 12 residues.

The genes are TRBV7-9 and TRBJ2-5, with D maybe TRBD1 (5 bases). CDR1 SEHNR and CDR2 FQNEAQ come from the germline V gene (reference sequence). The length of the CDR3 is 15 residues. The germline V and J ends were trimmed by 5 bases and 2 bases, with 15 bases remaining between them. CDR3 DNA sequence: TGTGCCAGCAGCCTTCTCCAGGGTATGCAAGAGACCCAGTACTTC. This codes for CASSLLQGMQETQYF.

This chain joins TRBV20-1 and TRBJ1-1; weak D call: TRBD1 (6 bases). The CDR3 runs 11 residues. Germline V gene lookup returns CDR1 DFQATT and CDR2 SNEGSKA (reference sequence). V lost 1 base, J lost 11 bases, and 11 bases lay in between. This CDR3 is CSARGDTGAFF. The CDR3 region has the DNA TGCAGTGCTAGAGGTGATACAGGGGCTTTCTTT.